What follows is one T cell receptor (beta chain) and its context. Its specificity is unknown. When replicate PCRs were run on sorted subsets, they used 200 to 250 ng DNA, around 33,000 T cell genomes. As processed by the authors: Junction-only sequences without quality scores came from ImmunoSEQ, so filtering differed. Profiling relied on immunoSEQ multiplex PCR, and the TCRdb table lists in-frame clones only, not all of them. That table furnishes V, J and clone size, whereas the DNA furnished D and trimming. The sample lists around 610,000 clones; about 96% were seen once. This entry is derived from a study of shared clonotypes between healthy human individuals. In the study overall: Three plates were used per donor for CD4 naive, three for CD4 memory, two for CD8 naive and one for CD8 memory. Overall study findings and caveats: Clonotype sharing across a handful of donors was observed for around 5% of naive CD4 clonotypes.

Naive CD8 populations comprised CD45RO-negative cells positively selected for CCR7, excluding terminally differentiated effector memory CD45RA+ cells. Trimming took off 3 bases at V and 6 bases at J, with 11 bases between the two ends. This CDR3 spans 12 amino acids. Germline CDR1 reads SQVTM; CDR2 reads ANQGSEA. This clonotype was obtained from a woman in her 30s in good health. What was sequenced was naive CD8+ T cells sorted from blood. The chain uses TRBV29-1 and TRBJ1-1; maybe TRBD1 (6 bases). The CDR3 DNA sequence: TGCAGCGTTGAGACAGGTCGGCCTGAAGCTTTCTTT. It is translated as CSVETGRPEAFF.